The 3 T cell receptor beta chains in this list originate from one sample, sequenced in a study of T cells after yellow fever vaccination. TCRdb independently ran MiXCR on the 5' RACE reads; one entry per CDR3 protein. The profile shows about 340,000 distinct CDR3 sequences, around 13% of them singletons. The source material was CD4+ T cells sorted from PBMCs, sampled 15 days after the yellow fever booster vaccination. These receptors were taken from a man in his late teens or twenties who received the YFV17D yellow fever vaccine.

This clonotype showed up many times. J is TRBJ2-3 and V is TRBV15; TRBD1 or TRBD2 may be the D gene (5 bases each). From germline, CDR1 is LNHNV and CDR2 YYDKDF (reference sequence). The V and J ends lost 6 bases and 6 bases respectively, with 13 bases between them. This CDR3 is built from 13 residues. In nucleotides, the CDR3 is TGTGCCACCAGTCCCGGCAGGGAGGATACGCAGTATTTT. Translating gives CATSPGREDTQYF.

This clonotype was seen more than once but under ten times. The chain couples TRBV6-2 or TRBV6-3 to TRBJ2-1; 10 nucleotides match TRBD2. With 6 bases clipped from V and 7 bases from J, the junction kept 6 bases outside the gene matches. Germline lookup yields CDR1 MNHEY and CDR2 SVGEGT. The CDR3 contains 14 residues. The CDR3 region has the DNA TGTGCCAGCAGGAGCGGGGGGGCGGGGAATGAGCAGTTCTTC. It specifies CASRSGGAGNEQFF.

This clonotype was recorded a few times. This chain joins TRBV28 and TRBJ2-7, with TRBD2 as a possible D gene (6 bases). The ends were cut back, 7 bases at V and 7 bases at J, with 20 bases in the middle. CDR1 is MDHEN and CDR2 is SYDVKM in the germline V gene. The length of the CDR3 is 14 residues. The CDR3, as DNA: TGTGCCAGCAAGTCGCAAGGGACTCCCCGGGAGCAGTACGTC. As protein: CASKSQGTPREQYV.